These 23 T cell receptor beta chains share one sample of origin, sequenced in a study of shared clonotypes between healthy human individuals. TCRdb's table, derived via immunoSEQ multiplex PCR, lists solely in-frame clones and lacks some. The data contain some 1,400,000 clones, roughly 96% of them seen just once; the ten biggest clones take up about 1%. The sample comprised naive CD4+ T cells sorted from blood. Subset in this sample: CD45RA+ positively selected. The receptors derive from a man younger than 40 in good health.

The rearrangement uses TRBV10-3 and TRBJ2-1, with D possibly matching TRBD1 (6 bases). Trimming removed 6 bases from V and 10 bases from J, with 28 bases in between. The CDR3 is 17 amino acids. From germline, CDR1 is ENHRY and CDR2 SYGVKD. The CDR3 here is CAIRPERSEGDTGEQFF. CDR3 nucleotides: TGTGCCATCAGACCCGAACGGTCCGAGGGGGATACGGGAGAGCAGTTCTTC.

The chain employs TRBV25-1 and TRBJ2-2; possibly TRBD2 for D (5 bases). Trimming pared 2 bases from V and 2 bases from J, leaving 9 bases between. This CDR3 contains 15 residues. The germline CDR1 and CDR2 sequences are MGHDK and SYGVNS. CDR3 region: CASSEAGFNTGELFF. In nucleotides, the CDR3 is TGTGCCAGCAGTGAAGCGGGTTTTAACACCGGGGAGCTGTTTTTT. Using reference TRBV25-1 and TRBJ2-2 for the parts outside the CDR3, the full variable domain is EADIYQTPRYLVIGTGKKITLECSQTMGHDKMYWYQQDPGMELHLIHYSYGVNSTEKGDLSSESTVSRIRTEHFPLTLESARPSHTSQYLCASSEAGFNTGELFFGEGSRLTVL.

Written as DNA, the CDR3 is TGCAGCGCAAGGGGTTACACTGAAGCTTTCTTT. Translating it yields CSARGYTEAFF. The chain recombines TRBV29-1 with TRBJ1-1; a possible D gene is TRBD1 (5 bases). V shed 7 bases and J shed 3 bases, with 9 bases lying between them. The CDR3 is 11 residues long. Germline values: CDR1 SQVTM, CDR2 ANQGSEA.

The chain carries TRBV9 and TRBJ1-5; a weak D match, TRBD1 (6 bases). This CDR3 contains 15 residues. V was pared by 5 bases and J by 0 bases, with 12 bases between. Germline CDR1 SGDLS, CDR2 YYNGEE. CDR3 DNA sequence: TGTGCCAGCAGTGGACAGCTAGATAGCAATCAGCCCCAGCATTTT. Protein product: CASSGQLDSNQPQHF.

The CDR3 DNA reads as TGCAGTGCTAGTGAAAAGGATACCTTC. This translates into CSASEKDTF. The V and J genes are TRBV20-1 and TRBJ1-2, with D hard to call. Trimming shortened V by 3 bases and J by 14 bases, and 10 bases separated the two germline ends. Per the germline V gene, CDR1 is DFQATT and CDR2 is SNEGSKA (reference sequence). The CDR3 sequence is 9 residues long.

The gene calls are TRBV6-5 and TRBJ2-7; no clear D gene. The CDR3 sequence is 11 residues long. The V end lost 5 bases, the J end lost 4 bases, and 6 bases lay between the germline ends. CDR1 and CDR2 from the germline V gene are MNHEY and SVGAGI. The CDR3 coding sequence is TGTGCCAGCAGTAAGGGATACGAGCAGTACTTC. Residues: CASSKGYEQYF.

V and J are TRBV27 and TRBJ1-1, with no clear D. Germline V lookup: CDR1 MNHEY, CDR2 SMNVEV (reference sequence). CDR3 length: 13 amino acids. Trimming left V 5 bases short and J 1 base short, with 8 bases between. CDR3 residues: CASSNTANTEAFF. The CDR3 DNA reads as TGTGCCAGCAGTAATACAGCGAACACTGAAGCTTTCTTT.

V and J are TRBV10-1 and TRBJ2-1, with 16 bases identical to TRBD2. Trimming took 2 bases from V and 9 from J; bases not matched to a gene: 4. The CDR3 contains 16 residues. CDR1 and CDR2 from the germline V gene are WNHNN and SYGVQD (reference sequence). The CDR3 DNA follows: TGCGCCAGCAGTGAGGAGGGACTAGCGGGAGGGCTTGAGCAGTTCTTC. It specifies CASSEEGLAGGLEQFF.

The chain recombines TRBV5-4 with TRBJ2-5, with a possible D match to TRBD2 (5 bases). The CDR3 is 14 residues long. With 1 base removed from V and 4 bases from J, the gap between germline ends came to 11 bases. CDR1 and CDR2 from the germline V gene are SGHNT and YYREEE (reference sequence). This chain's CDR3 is CASSLFVGGETQYF. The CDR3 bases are TGTGCCAGCAGCTTGTTTGTAGGAGGAGAGACCCAGTACTTC.

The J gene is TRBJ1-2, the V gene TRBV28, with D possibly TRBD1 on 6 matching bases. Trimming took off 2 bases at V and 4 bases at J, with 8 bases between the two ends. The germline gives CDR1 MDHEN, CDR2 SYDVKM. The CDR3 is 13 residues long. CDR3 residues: CASSLGRGYGYTF. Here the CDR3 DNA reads TGTGCCAGCAGTTTAGGCAGGGGCTATGGCTACACCTTC.

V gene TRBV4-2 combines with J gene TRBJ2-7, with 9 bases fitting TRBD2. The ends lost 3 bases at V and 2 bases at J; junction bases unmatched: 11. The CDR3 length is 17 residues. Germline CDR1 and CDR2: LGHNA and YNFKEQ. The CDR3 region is CASSHLAGLALAYEQYF. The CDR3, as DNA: TGTGCCAGCAGCCACCTCGCCGGACTAGCGTTAGCCTACGAGCAGTACTTC.

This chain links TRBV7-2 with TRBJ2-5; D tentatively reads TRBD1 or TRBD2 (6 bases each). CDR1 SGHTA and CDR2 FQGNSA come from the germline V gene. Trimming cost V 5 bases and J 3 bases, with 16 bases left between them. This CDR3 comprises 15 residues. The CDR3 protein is CASSEGGGREETQYF. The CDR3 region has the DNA TGTGCCAGCAGCGAAGGAGGGGGACGAGAAGAGACCCAGTACTTC.

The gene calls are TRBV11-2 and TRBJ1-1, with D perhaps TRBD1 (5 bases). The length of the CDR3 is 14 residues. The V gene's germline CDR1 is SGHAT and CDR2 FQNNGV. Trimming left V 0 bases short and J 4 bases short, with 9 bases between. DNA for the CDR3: TGTGCCAGCAGCTTAGACAGGGAGAGCACTGAAGCTTTCTTT. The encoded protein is CASSLDRESTEAFF.

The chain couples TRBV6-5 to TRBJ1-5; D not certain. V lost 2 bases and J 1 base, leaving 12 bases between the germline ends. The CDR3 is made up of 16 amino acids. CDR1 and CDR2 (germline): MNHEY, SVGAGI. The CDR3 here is CASSYGGLRSNQPQHF. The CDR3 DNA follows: TGTGCCAGCAGTTACGGAGGGTTGAGAAGCAATCAGCCCCAGCATTTT.

The CDR3 protein is CASSPLRGTQYF. The CDR3, as DNA: TGTGCCAGCTCACCACTTAGGGGGACCCAGTACTTC. The gene calls are TRBV18 and TRBJ2-5; possible D gene TRBD1, 5 bases. The V end was cut by 1 base, the J end by 7 bases, with 7 bases between. CDR1 is KGHSH and CDR2 is LQKENI in the germline V gene. The CDR3 sequence is 12 residues long. The whole variable domain, remainder taken from reference TRBV18 and TRBJ2-5, is NAGVMQNPRHLVRRRGQEARLRCSPMKGHSHVYWYRQLPEEGLKFMVYLQKENIIDESGMPKERFSAEFPKEGPSILRIQQVVRGDSAAYFCASSPLRGTQYFGPGTRLLVL.

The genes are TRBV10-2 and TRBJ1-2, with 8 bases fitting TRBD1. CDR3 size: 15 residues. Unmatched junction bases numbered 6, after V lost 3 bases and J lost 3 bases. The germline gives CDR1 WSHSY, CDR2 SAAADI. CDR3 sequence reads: CASSEPTGADYGYTF. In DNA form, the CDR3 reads TGCGCCAGCAGTGAACCGACAGGGGCGGACTATGGCTACACCTTC.

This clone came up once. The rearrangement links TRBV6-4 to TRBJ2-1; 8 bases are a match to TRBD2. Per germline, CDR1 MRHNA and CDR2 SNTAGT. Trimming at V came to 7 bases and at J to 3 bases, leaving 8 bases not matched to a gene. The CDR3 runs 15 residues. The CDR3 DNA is TGTGCCAGCACCTTAGCGGGATCCGACTACAATGAGCAGTTCTTC. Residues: CASTLAGSDYNEQFF.

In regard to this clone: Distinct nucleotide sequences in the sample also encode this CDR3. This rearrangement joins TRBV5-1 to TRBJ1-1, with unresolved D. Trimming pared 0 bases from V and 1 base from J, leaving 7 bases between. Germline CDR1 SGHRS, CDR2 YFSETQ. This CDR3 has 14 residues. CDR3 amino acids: CASSLGIRNTEAFF. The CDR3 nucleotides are TGCGCCAGCAGCTTGGGGATTCGGAACACTGAAGCTTTCTTT.

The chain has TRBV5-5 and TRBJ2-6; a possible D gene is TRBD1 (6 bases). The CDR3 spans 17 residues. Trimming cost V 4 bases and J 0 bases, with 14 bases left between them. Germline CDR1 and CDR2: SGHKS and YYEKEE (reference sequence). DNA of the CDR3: TGTGCCAGCAGCAAACGACAGGTACCCTCTGGGGCCAACGTCCTGACTTTC. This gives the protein CASSKRQVPSGANVLTF.

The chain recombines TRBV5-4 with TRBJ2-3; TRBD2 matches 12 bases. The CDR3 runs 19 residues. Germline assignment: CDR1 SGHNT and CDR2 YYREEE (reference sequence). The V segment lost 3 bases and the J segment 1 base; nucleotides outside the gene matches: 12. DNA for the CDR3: TGTGCCAGCAGCTCTGGAATGACTAGCGGGAGTATGGGCACAGATACGCAGTATTTT. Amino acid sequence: CASSSGMTSGSMGTDTQYF.

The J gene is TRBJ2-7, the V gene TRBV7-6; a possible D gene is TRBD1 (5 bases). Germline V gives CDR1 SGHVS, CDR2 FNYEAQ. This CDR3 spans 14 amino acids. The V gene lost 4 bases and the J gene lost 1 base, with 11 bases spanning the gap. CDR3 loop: CASSSRGISYEQYF. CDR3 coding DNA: TGTGCCAGCAGCTCTAGGGGCATTTCCTACGAGCAGTACTTC.

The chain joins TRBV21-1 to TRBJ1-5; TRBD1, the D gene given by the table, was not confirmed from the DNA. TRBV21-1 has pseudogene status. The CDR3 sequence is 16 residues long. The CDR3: CASSKHGTGGNQPQHF. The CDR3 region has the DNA TGTGCCAGCAGCAAACACGGGACAGGGGGTAATCAGCCCCAGCATTTT.

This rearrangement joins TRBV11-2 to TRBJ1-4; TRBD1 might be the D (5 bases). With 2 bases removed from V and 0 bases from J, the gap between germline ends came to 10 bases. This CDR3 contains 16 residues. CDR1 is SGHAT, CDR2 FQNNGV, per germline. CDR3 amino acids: CASSLRQFATNEKLFF. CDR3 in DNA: TGTGCCAGCAGCTTAAGACAGTTTGCAACTAATGAAAAACTGTTTTTT.